Sequencing of this TCR beta chain was carried out in a study of OX40 agonist ivuxolimab in advanced cancers. As for the study in general: Ivuxolimab, which patients received intravenously every 2 weeks, was dosed at 0.01 to 10 mg/kg.

On this clone: Its antigen is unknown.

This table comes from immunoSEQ multiplex PCR, and its TCRdb copy is limited to in-frame clones, with some not included. The sample comprises approximately 28,000 clones, roughly 90% of which are singletons, and 19% rests with the top ten. Overall study findings and caveats: Dose levels from 0.1 to 3.0 mg/kg saw CD4+ and CD8+ blood T cells expand clonally by week 6.

CDR3 length: 17 amino acids. In germline, CDR1 is SGHAT, CDR2 FQDESV (reference sequence). The V end was cut by 2 bases, the J end by 1 base, with 17 bases between. Sequenced material: CD4+ or CD8+ T cells sorted from blood, taken in a trial of the OX40 agonist ivuxolimab. This clonotype originated in an adult with an advanced solid tumor such as melanoma, head and neck, liver or kidney cancer. The chain uses TRBV11-1 and TRBJ2-5; D is perhaps TRBD2 (5 bases). This chain's CDR3 is CASSLYGSGRTQETQYF. The CDR3 nucleotides read TGTGCCAGCAGCTTATATGGGAGCGGTCGAACCCAAGAGACCCAGTACTTC.